Sequencing of this TCR beta chain was carried out in a study of identical twins. Each CDR3 protein is one row after TCRdb ran MiXCR on the 5' RACE reads. This table holds 400,000 to 550,000 distinct CDR3 sequences, approximately 22% found once. The CDR3 loop spans 16 amino acids. V lost 0 bases and J lost 3, with 10 bases in between. The germline gives CDR1 SGDLS, CDR2 YYNGEE. These sequences were also reported in another study, on T cells expressing NK-cell markers.

The chain is built from TRBV9 and TRBJ2-6, with TRBD1 as a possible D gene (6 bases). This TCR was recovered from a woman aged 18-29 years in good health. Sequencing was done on a sample of CD4+ T cells sorted from blood. In DNA form, the CDR3 reads TGTGCCAGCAGCGTAGGGCCAGGGGTTGGGGCCAACGTCCTGACTTTC. Translating it yields CASSVGPGVGANVLTF.